This T cell receptor (beta chain) was found in a study of control samples from healthy donors and cancer patients. Generated by immunoSEQ multiplex PCR, the TCRdb table keeps only in-frame clones and is missing some. The sample includes about 130,000 clones, roughly 92% of them seen just once. V lost 4 bases, J lost 5 bases, and 5 bases stayed unmatched. Germline loops: CDR1 SGHKS, CDR2 YYEKEE (reference sequence). The CDR3 has 15 amino acids. Source material: blood. The receptor was isolated from a man aged 18 to 35 in good health. The gene calls are TRBV5-5 and TRBJ2-5; 13 nucleotides line up with TRBD2. CDR3 bases: TGTGCCAGCAGCCCGGGACTAGCGGGGTGGGAGACCCAGTACTTC. It encodes CASSPGLAGWETQYF.